A single sample gave rise to the 22 T cell receptor beta chains below, sequenced in a study of shared clonotypes between healthy human individuals. Sequenced by immunoSEQ multiplex PCR; TCRdb stores in-frame clones only, minus some. The table includes about 600,000 clones, 97% detected once. Sequenced input: naive CD4+ T cells sorted from blood. Subset in this sample: CD45RA+ positively selected. These receptors all come from a woman aged 30 to 39 in good health.

This clone was recorded once. V is TRBV27 and J is TRBJ2-5; 11 bases line up with TRBD2. CDR1 is MNHEY and CDR2 is SMNVEV in the germline V gene (reference sequence). V lost 6 bases to trimming and J lost 4 bases; unmatched junction nucleotides: 10. The CDR3 is 16 amino acids. CDR3 nucleotides: TGTGCCAGCAGCAAACTAGCGGGAGTGGGGGCAGAGACCCAGTACTTC. It encodes CASSKLAGVGAETQYF.

The J gene is TRBJ2-7, the V gene TRBV5-4; tentative D call: TRBD2 (5 bases). With 4 bases removed from V and 6 bases from J, the gap between germline ends came to 11 bases. CDR1 and CDR2 from the germline V gene are SGHNT and YYREEE (reference sequence). The length of the CDR3 is 12 residues. Here the CDR3 reads CASSRVEGEQYF. The CDR3 region has the DNA TGTGCCAGCAGCAGAGTAGAGGGCGAGCAGTACTTC.

The chain is built from TRBV5-1 and TRBJ2-5, with D perhaps matching TRBD2 (5 bases). The CDR3 length is 14 residues. Between the trimmed V and J ends, which lost 4 bases and 1 base, there was a span of 11 bases. The germline V gene encodes CDR1 SGHRS and CDR2 YFSETQ. CDR3 sequence (DNA): TGCGCCAGCAGCCCGGACTCGTTCCAAGAGACCCAGTACTTC. The encoded protein is CASSPDSFQETQYF.

This rearrangement joins TRBV5-1 to TRBJ2-7, with a tentative D call TRBD1 (6 bases). The V gene's germline CDR1 is SGHRS and CDR2 YFSETQ. The CDR3 length is 14 residues. The ends were cut back, 3 bases at V and 0 bases at J, with 10 bases in the middle. CDR3 region: CASSSRTVSYEQYF. The CDR3 coding sequence is TGCGCCAGCAGCTCCCGGACAGTCTCCTACGAGCAGTACTTC. Drawing the rest from reference TRBV5-1 and TRBJ2-7, the complete variable domain is KAGVTQTPRYLIKTRGQQVTLSCSPISGHRSVSWYQQTPGQGLQFLFEYFSETQRNKGNFPGRFSGRQFSNSRSEMNVSTLELGDSALYLCASSSRTVSYEQYFGPGTRLTVT.

This chain joins TRBV7-2 and TRBJ1-6; 10 nucleotides align to TRBD1. The germline V gene has CDR1 SGHTA and CDR2 FQGNSA. V gave up 6 bases and J gave up 7 bases; unmatched junction bases: 3. The CDR3 runs to 14 residues. The CDR3 loop is CASRVTGGNSPLHF. The CDR3 nucleotides are TGTGCCAGCAGGGTGACAGGGGGCAATTCACCCCTCCACTTT.

The rearrangement joins TRBV5-1 to TRBJ2-1, with TRBD2 matching over 8 bases. Germline V lookup: CDR1 SGHRS, CDR2 YFSETQ. The V and J ends lost 0 bases and 6 bases, in that order; junction bases with no gene match: 8. The CDR3 runs to 16 residues. CDR3 residues: CASSLVGSGILNEQFF. CDR3 nucleotides: TGCGCCAGCAGCTTGGTCGGTAGCGGGATTCTCAATGAGCAGTTCTTC.

The chain has TRBV5-1 and TRBJ2-3, with 7 bases fitting TRBD2. Germline values: CDR1 SGHRS, CDR2 YFSETQ. V dropped 1 base and J dropped 0; count of bases not matched to a gene: 14. This CDR3 has 19 residues. The CDR3 is CASSLSAPTSVTSTDTQYF. The CDR3, as DNA: TGCGCCAGCAGCTTGTCTGCCCCAACTAGCGTTACTAGCACAGATACGCAGTATTTT. Together with reference TRBV5-1 and TRBJ2-3, the CDR3 gives the full variable domain: KAGVTQTPRYLIKTRGQQVTLSCSPISGHRSVSWYQQTPGQGLQFLFEYFSETQRNKGNFPGRFSGRQFSNSRSEMNVSTLELGDSALYLCASSLSAPTSVTSTDTQYFGPGTRLTVL.

As for this clone: The same CDR3 can be traced to other DNA sequences in this sample. The chain uses TRBV5-1 and TRBJ2-5, with D perhaps matching TRBD1 or TRBD2 (6 bases each). V was pared by 4 bases and J by 5 bases, with 9 bases between. The CDR3 has 12 residues. Germline-derived CDR1 and CDR2 are SGHRS and YFSETQ. Written as DNA, the CDR3 is TGCGCCAGCAGCGTAGGGGGGGAGACCCAGTACTTC. It encodes CASSVGGETQYF.

J is TRBJ2-7 and V is TRBV18; 7 nucleotides agree with TRBD2. The germline gives CDR1 KGHSH, CDR2 LQKENI. After removal of 2 bases from V and 4 bases from J, the junction contained 8 bases not matched to a gene. This CDR3 has 15 residues. The CDR3: CASSPSRGNQYEQYF. The CDR3 nucleotides read TGTGCCAGCTCACCATCGCGGGGGAATCAATACGAGCAGTACTTC.

This chain links TRBV13 with TRBJ1-4; 7 nucleotides align to TRBD1. Germline CDR1 and CDR2: PRHDT and FYEKMQ (reference sequence). V was pared by 6 bases and J by 8 bases, with 9 bases of the junction left unmatched. This CDR3 region has 14 residues. CDR3 nucleotide sequence: TGTGCCAGCAGTCGACAGGGCTTTATCGAAAAACTGTTTTTT. It translates to CASSRQGFIEKLFF.

This chain links TRBV6-5 with TRBJ2-4, with D perhaps matching TRBD1 (6 bases). Trimming cost V 1 base and J 7 bases, with 14 bases left between them. Germline CDR1 is MNHEY and CDR2 is SVGAGI. This CDR3 has 15 residues. CDR3: CASSYWDTPYNIQYF. DNA for the CDR3: TGTGCCAGCAGTTACTGGGACACCCCCTATAACATTCAGTACTTC.

The rearrangement uses TRBV5-5 and TRBJ2-5; 8 nucleotides agree with TRBD1. The germline CDR1 and CDR2 sequences are SGHKS and YYEKEE (reference sequence). The length of the CDR3 is 16 residues. V lost 4 bases and J lost 4; bases outside the gene matches: 12. CDR3 amino acids: CASSGGFRGPLETQYF. The CDR3 DNA follows: TGTGCCAGCAGCGGCGGGTTCAGGGGGCCCTTAGAGACCCAGTACTTC.

The V call is TRBV14, the J call TRBJ1-3; maybe TRBD1 (5 bases). Trimming took off 1 base at V and 2 bases at J, with 9 bases between the two ends. The germline V gene encodes CDR1 SGHDN and CDR2 FVKESK. The CDR3 is made up of 15 amino acids. CDR3 protein: CASSQVSGAGNTIYF. CDR3 in DNA: TGTGCCAGCAGCCAAGTATCGGGGGCTGGAAACACCATATATTTT. The whole variable domain, filled in from reference TRBV14 and TRBJ1-3, reads EAGVTQFPSHSVIEKGQTVTLRCDPISGHDNLYWYRRVMGKEIKFLLHFVKESKQDESGMPNNRFLAERTGGTYSTLKVQPAELEDSGVYFCASSQVSGAGNTIYFGEGSWLTVV.

The V call is TRBV7-8, the J call TRBJ2-1; TRBD2 aligns across 11 bases. Germline trimming cut 0 bases from V and 7 bases from J; bases unmatched to any gene: 5. Germline V gives CDR1 SGHVS, CDR2 FQNEAQ. The CDR3 extends over 16 amino acids. The CDR3 loop reads CASSLAQASGRNEQFF. In DNA, the CDR3 is TGTGCCAGCAGCTTAGCACAGGCTAGCGGGAGGAATGAGCAGTTCTTC.

The rearrangement joins TRBV5-6 to TRBJ1-2; no clear D gene. This CDR3 is built from 15 residues. V shed 4 bases and J shed 3 bases, with 16 bases lying between them. The V gene's germline CDR1 is SGHDT and CDR2 YYEEEE. CDR3 nucleotides: TGTGCCAGCAGCCCCACCGCACGGGCTCACTATGGCTACACCTTC. Encoded protein: CASSPTARAHYGYTF.

V usage is TRBV2 and J usage is TRBJ2-7; TRBD2 matches at 15 bases. The CDR3 consists of 15 residues. The germline CDR1 and CDR2 sequences are SNHLY and FYNNEI. V shed 6 bases and J 5 bases; nucleotides not matched to a gene: 5. The CDR3 region is CASSLGLAGGDEQYF. CDR3 coding DNA: TGTGCCAGCAGCTTAGGACTAGCGGGAGGGGACGAGCAGTACTTC. Based on the CDR3 plus reference TRBV2 and TRBJ2-7, the full variable domain is EPEVTQTPSHQVTQMGQEVILRCVPISNHLYFYWYRQILGQKVEFLVSFYNNEISEKSEIFDDQFSVERPDGSNFTLKIRSTKLEDSAMYFCASSLGLAGGDEQYFGPGTRLTVT.

The chain links TRBV7-9 to TRBJ2-3; D is uncertain. Trimming removed 7 bases from V and 0 bases from J, with 17 bases in between. Germline values: CDR1 SEHNR, CDR2 FQNEAQ (reference sequence). CDR3 length: 16 amino acids. The chain's CDR3 is CASTPSYSLSTDTQYF. The CDR3 nucleotides are TGTGCCAGCACCCCTTCTTACTCTCTTAGCACAGATACGCAGTATTTT.

The V call is TRBV6-4, the J call TRBJ1-5; D is unresolved. The CDR3 totals 13 residues. CDR1 is MRHNA and CDR2 is SNTAGT in the germline V gene. Trimming cost V 8 bases and J 11 bases, with 19 bases left between them. The chain's CDR3 is CASSRDTRGTQHF. As DNA, the CDR3 is TGTGCCAGCTCGAGAGACACCCGAGGGACCCAGCATTTT.

The J gene is TRBJ2-5, the V gene TRBV14; 9 positions match TRBD2. The V and J ends lost 1 base and 2 bases, in that order; junction bases with no gene match: 8. CDR3 length equals 17 residues. In germline, CDR1 is SGHDN, CDR2 FVKESK. The CDR3 spells CASSQAREGRWQETQYF. The CDR3, as DNA: TGTGCCAGCAGCCAAGCGCGGGAGGGTCGGTGGCAAGAGACCCAGTACTTC.

Written as DNA, the CDR3 is TGTGCCAGCAGTACTACTAGCACCTCCTACGAGCAGTACTTC. Translating it yields CASSTTSTSYEQYF. The V and J genes are TRBV28 and TRBJ2-5; TRBD2 might be the D (6 bases). The assigned J gene may be wrong: the sequence end matches TRBJ2-7 better. Germline V gene data show CDR1 as MDHEN and CDR2 as SYDVKM. The CDR3 spans 14 residues.

V usage is TRBV27 and J usage is TRBJ2-1, with 13 bases identical to TRBD2. Germline V gene data show CDR1 as MNHEY and CDR2 as SMNVEV (reference sequence). With V trimmed by 6 bases and J by 7 bases, 6 bases remained unmatched. This CDR3 spans 15 amino acids. The CDR3 nucleotides are TGTGCCAGCAGATACCTGGGACTAGCGGGAAATGAGCAGTTCTTC. Translation: CASRYLGLAGNEQFF.

The genes are TRBV7-8 and TRBJ2-7, with a weak D call TRBD2 (6 bases). The CDR3 contains 15 residues. Trimming cost V 3 bases and J 1 base, with 13 bases left between them. In germline, CDR1 is SGHVS, CDR2 FQNEAQ. The CDR3 is CASSFRGTGSYEQYF. The CDR3, as DNA: TGTGCCAGCAGCTTTCGGGGGACCGGGTCCTACGAGCAGTACTTC.